This T cell receptor beta chain was captured in a study of T cell repertoires in cytomegalovirus infection. Study-level information: Through public TCR beta signatures, both CMV infection and matching HLA type were indicated.

The table lists this clonotype with many counts. Its matching antigen is unknown. TCRdb passed the reads through MiXCR, listing each CDR3 protein once. The profile shows roughly 190,000 distinct CDR3 sequences, less than 9.5% of them singletons. Broader study findings: Dominating the ex vivo response were HLA-C-restricted CMV-specific TCR beta clonotypes. The cumulative frequency of public TCR beta families distinguished individuals who carried CMV together with the relevant HLA.

The TCR comes from a human donor in good health (CMV status not recorded). Some clones in this sample may be carry-over from other donors' samples. Material: PBMCs.

The chain's CDR3 is CASSADVAMNTEAFF. The DNA for the CDR3 is TGTGCCAGCAGCGCGGACGTCGCCATGAACACTGAAGCTTTCTTT. V gene TRBV7-2 combines with J gene TRBJ1-1; D gene uncertain. Germline V gene sequence: CDR1 SGHTA, CDR2 FQGNSA. V lost 5 bases, J lost 0 bases, and 13 bases lay in between. The CDR3 spans 15 residues.